These 22 T cell receptor beta chains originate from one sample sequenced in a study of blood T cell repertoires in COVID-19. TCRdb's copy holds only in-frame clones and misses some; the assay was immunoSEQ multiplex PCR. The data hold 130,000 or so clones, with approximately 88% observed a single time. The sample was peripheral blood. Receptors originate from a man in his fifties with acute or convalescent COVID-19.

This clone has just a few counts. The chain links TRBV7-3 to TRBJ2-2; 9 positions agree with TRBD2. Trimming cost V 2 bases and J 5 bases; bases outside gene matches: 3. The germline CDR1 and CDR2 sequences are SGHTA and FQGTGA. CDR3 length: 15 residues. The CDR3 loop is CASSLGLAGTGELFF. The CDR3 nucleotides read TGTGCCAGCAGCTTAGGTCTAGCGGGGACCGGGGAGCTGTTTTTT. Full variable domain (outside the CDR3, taken from reference TRBV7-3 and TRBJ2-2): GAGVSQTPSNKVTEKGKYVELRCDPISGHTALYWYRQSLGQGPEFLIYFQGTGAADDSGLPNDRFFAVRPEGSVSTLKIQRTERGDSAVYLCASSLGLAGTGELFFGEGSRLTVL.

This chain connects TRBV15 to TRBJ2-5; 8 positions agree with TRBD1. With 2 bases clipped from V and 11 bases from J, the junction kept 7 bases outside the gene matches. The CDR3 is 13 amino acids. Germline values: CDR1 LNHNV, CDR2 YYDKDF (reference sequence). The CDR3 loop reads CATSRNPGQGQYF. The CDR3, as DNA: TGTGCCACCAGCAGAAATCCCGGACAGGGTCAGTACTTC.

The V call is TRBV6-6, the J call TRBJ1-1, with 8 bases that match TRBD1. The CDR3 runs 15 residues. CDR1 is MNHNY and CDR2 is SVGAGI in the germline V gene (reference sequence). The V gene end was trimmed by 9 bases and the J gene end by 5 bases; junction bases not matched to a gene: 14. CDR3 in amino acids: CASRYNSRGLTEAFF. The CDR3 DNA follows: TGTGCCAGTCGCTACAACTCCAGGGGGCTGACTGAAGCTTTCTTT.

The chain carries TRBV20-1 and TRBJ2-4, with D unclear. V lost 4 bases and J 4 bases, leaving 5 bases between the germline ends. Germline lookup yields CDR1 DFQATT and CDR2 SNEGSKA (reference sequence). The CDR3 is 11 residues long. The CDR3 region has the DNA TGCAGTGCTACGCGGAAAAACATTCAGTACTTC. Amino acid sequence: CSATRKNIQYF.

J is TRBJ2-2 and V is TRBV3-1 (or the pseudogene TRBV3-2), with D unresolved. V lost 6 bases and J 3 bases, leaving 5 bases between the germline ends. The germline V gene has CDR1 LGHDT and CDR2 YNNKEL (reference sequence). The CDR3 covers 12 residues. The CDR3 here is CASSSYTGELFF. In DNA form, the CDR3 reads TGTGCCAGCAGTTCCTACACCGGGGAGCTGTTTTTT.

The V call is TRBV3-1 (or the pseudogene TRBV3-2), the J call TRBJ2-1; possibly TRBD2 for D (5 bases). From germline, CDR1 is LGHDT and CDR2 YNNKEL (reference sequence). This CDR3 spans 12 amino acids. Trimming took 7 bases from V and 5 from J, leaving 9 bases between them. CDR3 in DNA: TGTGCCAGCAACAAACTAGACAATGAGCAGTTCTTC. This translates into CASNKLDNEQFF.

The V and J genes are TRBV6-6 and TRBJ2-1, with D possibly matching TRBD2 (6 bases). Per the germline V gene, CDR1 is MNHNY and CDR2 is SVGAGI (reference sequence). The CDR3 extends over 16 amino acids. V lost 5 bases and J lost 4, with 18 bases in between. In DNA, the CDR3 is TGTGCCAGCAGTGGCTCTCTAGCGAAACATTACAATGAGCAGTTCTTC. Its protein is CASSGSLAKHYNEQFF.

In regard to this clone: Other DNA sequences in this specimen translate into the identical CDR3. This rearrangement joins TRBV12-3 or TRBV12-4 to TRBJ1-5; TRBD1 might be the D (6 bases). Deletions cut 3 bases from V and 7 bases from J, with 10 bases between. The CDR3 runs 13 residues. This chain's CDR3 is CASSFTGNQPQHF. The CDR3 nucleotides are TGTGCCAGCAGTTTCACAGGGAACCAGCCCCAGCATTTT.

The V and J genes are TRBV3-1 (or the pseudogene TRBV3-2) and TRBJ2-6, with 8 positions matching TRBD1. Germline CDR1 and CDR2: LGHDT and YNNKEL (reference sequence). This CDR3 has 17 residues. The junction had 10 bases not matched to a gene; V was cut back by 7 bases and J by 2 bases. In DNA, the CDR3 is TGTGCCAGCACGTTGGACAGGGAAATAACTGGGGCCAACGTCCTGACTTTC. This encodes CASTLDREITGANVLTF.

This clone was recorded once. This chain links TRBV4-1 with TRBJ2-3; TRBD2 might be the D (5 bases). Trimming took 4 bases from V and 8 from J, leaving 7 bases between them. Germline V gives CDR1 MGHRA, CDR2 YSYEKL. The CDR3 consists of 11 residues. CDR3 sequence: CASSRGGTQYF. CDR3 DNA: TGCGCCAGCAGCCGTGGAGGTACGCAGTATTTT.

This clone showed up just a few times. This chain links TRBV5-6 with TRBJ2-7; D perhaps matches TRBD1 (6 bases). Germline V gives CDR1 SGHDT, CDR2 YYEEEE. The CDR3 extends over 14 amino acids. V dropped 5 bases and J dropped 0 bases, with 12 bases sitting between them. As DNA, the CDR3 is TGTGCCAGCAGAAAAACAGGGCGCTCCTACGAGCAGTACTTC. It translates to CASRKTGRSYEQYF.

The J gene is TRBJ1-4, the V gene TRBV7-9; a weak D match, TRBD1 (6 bases). CDR1 is SEHNR and CDR2 is FQNEAQ in the germline V gene (reference sequence). This CDR3 has 13 residues. Trimming pared 2 bases from V and 7 bases from J, leaving 8 bases between. This CDR3 is CASSLRGGEKLFF. The CDR3 DNA sequence: TGTGCCAGCAGCTTAAGGGGGGGTGAAAAACTGTTTTTT.

The chain uses TRBV29-1 and TRBJ1-2; 8 bases agree with TRBD1. The V gene's germline CDR1 is SQVTM and CDR2 ANQGSEA. The CDR3 totals 15 residues. The junction had 11 bases not matched to a gene; V was cut back by 6 bases and J by 2 bases. CDR3 DNA: TGCAGCGTCCCAGGGGGCGTCAGGAGGAACTATGGCTACACCTTC. As protein: CSVPGGVRRNYGYTF.

This chain joins TRBV5-4 and TRBJ1-3; the D gene is possibly TRBD1 (6 bases). Looked up from germline, CDR1 is SGHNT and CDR2 is YYREEE (reference sequence). The V and J ends lost 4 bases and 4 bases respectively, with 9 bases between them. The CDR3 runs 13 residues. The CDR3 sequence is CASSDGQGNTIYF. The CDR3 nucleotides read TGTGCCAGCAGCGACGGACAGGGAAACACCATATATTTT.

The V gene is TRBV6-5, the J gene TRBJ2-1; 7 bases fit TRBD2. Per germline, CDR1 MNHEY and CDR2 SVGAGI. This CDR3 has 16 amino acids. The trim removed 0 bases at V and 9 bases at J, leaving 11 bases unmatched. CDR3 coding DNA: TGTGCCAGCAGTTACTCGACGGCGGGAGCGGCCGGTGAGCAGTTCTTC. Its translation is CASSYSTAGAAGEQFF.

The gene calls are TRBV5-8 and TRBJ1-1; D may be TRBD1 (5 bases). Germline loops: CDR1 SGHTS, CDR2 YDEGEE. Trimming stripped 6 bases from V and 1 base from J, with 13 bases between. The CDR3 is 14 amino acids. The CDR3 region is CASTAGPRNTEAFF. The CDR3 DNA follows: TGTGCCAGCACCGCGGGACCGCGGAACACTGAAGCTTTCTTT.

The rearrangement joins TRBV5-1 to TRBJ2-2; possible D gene TRBD2, 6 bases. The V end was cut by 4 bases, the J end by 7 bases, with 23 bases between. The length of the CDR3 is 17 residues. The V gene's germline CDR1 is SGHRS and CDR2 YFSETQ. The CDR3 region is CASSRSGTARESGELFF. The CDR3 nucleotides read TGCGCCAGCAGCCGATCCGGGACGGCCCGGGAGAGCGGGGAGCTGTTTTTT.

The V call is TRBV25-1, the J call TRBJ1-1; no clear D. V was shortened by 1 base and J by 4 bases, with 13 bases between the two germline ends. Germline V gene sequence: CDR1 MGHDK, CDR2 SYGVNS. CDR3 size: 15 residues. The CDR3 region has the DNA TGTGCCAGCAGTGAATTTGGGTTGCGGGGCACTGAAGCTTTCTTT. The encoded protein is CASSEFGLRGTEAFF.

The rearrangement links TRBV3-1 (or the pseudogene TRBV3-2) to TRBJ1-3; D is unclear. Germline CDR1 and CDR2: LGHDT and YNNKEL (reference sequence). Trimming took off 4 bases at V and 0 bases at J, with 7 bases between the two ends. CDR3 length: 14 residues. CDR3 nucleotides: TGTGCCAGCAGCCCCGACACCTCTGGAAACACCATATATTTT. Translated, it gives CASSPDTSGNTIYF.

This chain joins TRBV7-2 and TRBJ2-7; 9 nucleotides line up with TRBD1. Germline CDR1 reads SGHTA; CDR2 reads FQGNSA. The CDR3 consists of 15 residues. The V and J ends lost 6 bases and 2 bases, in that order; junction bases with no gene match: 8. The CDR3 reads CASRYNRGRTYEQYF. The CDR3 bases are TGTGCCAGCAGATATAACAGGGGGCGGACCTACGAGCAGTACTTC.

The chain has TRBV6-5 and TRBJ1-1; 7 positions match TRBD1. The CDR3 consists of 15 residues. J gave up 4 bases and V 4 bases, and 9 bases lay outside the gene matches. Germline CDR1 MNHEY, CDR2 SVGAGI. Here the CDR3 reads CASSFPGTVVTEAFF. DNA of the CDR3: TGTGCCAGCAGTTTCCCCGGGACAGTAGTCACTGAAGCTTTCTTT.

This chain connects TRBV6-2 or TRBV6-3 to TRBJ1-2, with D uncertain. The CDR3 loop spans 12 amino acids. The V and J ends lost 5 bases and 1 base respectively, with 5 bases between them. Germline V gene data show CDR1 as MNHEY and CDR2 as SVGEGT. The CDR3 here is CASSGLNYGYTF. CDR3 sequence (DNA): TGTGCCAGCAGTGGGCTTAACTATGGCTACACCTTC.